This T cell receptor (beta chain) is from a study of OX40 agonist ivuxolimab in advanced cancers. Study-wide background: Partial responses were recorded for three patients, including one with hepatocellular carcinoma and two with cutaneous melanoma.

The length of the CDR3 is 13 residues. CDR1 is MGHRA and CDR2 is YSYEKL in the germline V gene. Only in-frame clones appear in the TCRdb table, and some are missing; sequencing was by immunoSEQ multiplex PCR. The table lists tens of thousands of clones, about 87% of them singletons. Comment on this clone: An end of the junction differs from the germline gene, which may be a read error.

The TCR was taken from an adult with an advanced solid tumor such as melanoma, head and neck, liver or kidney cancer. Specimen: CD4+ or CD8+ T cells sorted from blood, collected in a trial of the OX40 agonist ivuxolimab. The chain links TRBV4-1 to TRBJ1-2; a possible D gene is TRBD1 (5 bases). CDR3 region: CAGSQRTGLEYTF. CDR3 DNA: TGCGCCGGCAGCCAAAGAACGGGGCTGGAGTACACCTTC.